One and the same sample provided the 24 T cell receptor beta chains below, sequenced in a study of T cell responses to AZD1222 COVID-19 vaccine. TCRdb keeps only in-frame clones here, not all; method: immunoSEQ multiplex PCR. The data contain approximately 170,000 clones, 70% to 90% of them singletons. The sequences come from peripheral blood, collected 28 days after the second AZD1222 dose. These receptors originate from an adult who received the AZD1222 COVID-19 vaccine.

V is TRBV18 and J is TRBJ1-6, with a weak D call TRBD1 (6 bases). CDR3 length equals 18 residues. Trimming took 3 bases from V and 5 from J, leaving 20 bases between them. The germline CDR1 and CDR2 sequences are KGHSH and LQKENI. The CDR3 DNA follows: TGTGCCAGCTCACCGCTTCCAAGTCGGACAGATCATAATTCACCCCTCCACTTT. This codes for CASSPLPSRTDHNSPLHF.

The chain uses TRBV11-1 and TRBJ1-1; D possibly corresponds to TRBD1 (5 bases). The CDR3 runs 13 residues. The germline V gene encodes CDR1 SGHAT and CDR2 FQDESV (reference sequence). V dropped 4 bases and J dropped 0 bases, with 6 bases sitting between them. The CDR3 here is CASSSTVNTEAFF. CDR3 DNA: TGTGCCAGCAGCTCGACAGTGAACACTGAAGCTTTCTTT.

The chain combines TRBV7-9 with TRBJ1-1, with 7 bases matching TRBD1. CDR1 and CDR2 from the germline V gene are SEHNR and FQNEAQ (reference sequence). With V trimmed by 4 bases and J by 1 base, 3 bases remained unmatched. The CDR3 has 14 residues. This CDR3 reads CASSSQGTNTEAFF. The DNA of the CDR3 is TGTGCCAGCAGCTCACAGGGGACGAACACTGAAGCTTTCTTT.

This chain links TRBV7-8 with TRBJ2-7, with 7 bases lining up with TRBD2. The CDR3 runs 16 residues. V gave up 1 base and J gave up 0 bases; unmatched junction bases: 6. Germline V lookup: CDR1 SGHVS, CDR2 FQNEAQ. CDR3 DNA: TGTGCCAGCAGCTTAGGGGGGGGGTTCAGCTCCTACGAGCAGTACTTC. It translates to CASSLGGGFSSYEQYF.

This clone has only one observation. The chain combines TRBV9 with TRBJ1-3; D is ambiguous. CDR1 SGDLS and CDR2 YYNGEE come from the germline V gene. The CDR3 extends over 15 amino acids. The ends were cut back, 3 bases at V and 0 bases at J, with 10 bases in the middle. DNA of the CDR3: TGTGCCAGCAGCGGCGACTGGAGCTCTGGAAACACCATATATTTT. It specifies CASSGDWSSGNTIYF.

The chain links TRBV6-4 to TRBJ2-2; TRBD1 matches 10 bases. Germline-derived CDR1 and CDR2 are MRHNA and SNTAGT. Unmatched junction bases numbered 4, after V lost 6 bases and J lost 3 bases. The CDR3 runs to 15 residues. CDR3 residues: CASSPGTGDTGELFF. The CDR3 coding sequence is TGTGCCAGCAGCCCGGGGACAGGGGACACCGGGGAGCTGTTTTTT.

The chain joins TRBV12-5 to TRBJ2-7, with 10 bases identical to TRBD2. The germline V gene has CDR1 LGHNT and CDR2 FRNRAP. V lost 6 bases, J lost 2 bases, and 10 bases stayed unmatched. There are 16 residues in the CDR3. CDR3 nucleotide sequence: TGTGCTAGTGGCTATTTAGGTAGCGGGGGGCCCTACGAGCAGTACTTC. The encoded protein is CASGYLGSGGPYEQYF.

The chain uses TRBV7-2 and TRBJ1-4; TRBD1 matches 10 bases. Germline loops: CDR1 SGHTA, CDR2 FQGNSA. Germline trimming cut 5 bases from V and 3 bases from J; bases unmatched to any gene: 9. The CDR3 loop spans 17 amino acids. The CDR3 nucleotides are TGTGCCAGCAGCGTCGACAGGGGGCGGGGAGCTAATGAAAAACTGTTTTTT. Encoded protein: CASSVDRGRGANEKLFF.

This clone was observed once. J is TRBJ2-1 and V is TRBV9, with TRBD2 matching 10 bases. Trimming cost V 4 bases and J 0 bases; bases outside gene matches: 7. The CDR3 contains 17 residues. Germline V gene data show CDR1 as SGDLS and CDR2 as YYNGEE. CDR3 in DNA: TGTGCCAGCAGCTCACATAGCGGGGGGAACTCCTACAATGAGCAGTTCTTC. Translation: CASSSHSGGNSYNEQFF.

The chain carries TRBV5-1 and TRBJ2-3; D is ambiguous. V lost 0 bases to trimming and J lost 0 bases, with 8 bases between them. Per germline, CDR1 SGHRS and CDR2 YFSETQ. The CDR3 totals 15 residues. The CDR3 DNA sequence: TGCGCCAGCAGCTTGGAAACAGCCAGCACAGATACGCAGTATTTT. It translates to CASSLETASTDTQYF.

This chain links TRBV12-5 with TRBJ1-5; no reliable D call. CDR3 length: 16 amino acids. Germline V gives CDR1 LGHNT, CDR2 FRNRAP. The V end lost 4 bases, the J end lost 0 bases, and 13 bases lay between the germline ends. The CDR3 bases are TGTGCTAGTGGTTCGATCCGAAGTGGTAGCAATCAGCCCCAGCATTTT. Amino acid sequence: CASGSIRSGSNQPQHF.

The chain has TRBV6-5 and TRBJ1-5, with 8 bases identical to TRBD1. The CDR3 totals 15 residues. Germline V CDR1 and CDR2: MNHEY, SVGAGI. Unmatched junction bases numbered 7, after V lost 5 bases and J lost 4 bases. The CDR3 bases are TGTGCCAGCAGTAGGGACAGGCAAGATAATCAGCCCCAGCATTTT. Translating it yields CASSRDRQDNQPQHF.

This chain joins TRBV12-3 or TRBV12-4 and TRBJ2-5, with D maybe TRBD1 (5 bases). The V and J ends lost 6 bases and 3 bases respectively, with 11 bases between them. The CDR3 length is 13 residues. The CDR3 protein is CASSTGAKETQYF. CDR3 DNA: TGTGCCAGCAGCACTGGGGCGAAAGAGACCCAGTACTTC.

This chain uses TRBV6-1 with TRBJ1-1; D ambiguous. CDR3 size: 15 residues. The V gene lost 3 bases and the J gene lost 0 bases, with 11 bases spanning the gap. CDR1 and CDR2 from the germline V gene are MNHNS and SASEGT. CDR3 protein: CASSDSAIMNTEAFF. The CDR3 DNA follows: TGTGCCAGCAGTGATTCCGCGATTATGAACACTGAAGCTTTCTTT.

Only one count was recorded for this clone. The gene calls are TRBV5-1 and TRBJ2-7, with 9 bases matching TRBD1. Trimming removed 4 bases from V and 3 bases from J; junction bases left unmatched: 8. CDR1 and CDR2 (germline): SGHRS, YFSETQ. The CDR3 is made up of 15 amino acids. CDR3 DNA sequence: TGCGCCAGCAGCCAAGTCCGGACAGGGGACTACGAGCAGTACTTC. This gives the protein CASSQVRTGDYEQYF.

The chain links TRBV30 to TRBJ1-2; perhaps TRBD1 as D (5 bases). Germline loops: CDR1 GTSNPN, CDR2 SVGIG (reference sequence). The CDR3 sequence is 14 residues long. V lost 2 bases to trimming and J lost 1 base, with 11 bases between them. The DNA of the CDR3 is TGTGCCTGGAGTATCCTGGGACTTAACTATGGCTACACCTTC. It specifies CAWSILGLNYGYTF.

The chain is built from TRBV5-1 and TRBJ2-1, with D maybe TRBD1 (6 bases). Trimming took 4 bases from V and 3 from J, leaving 11 bases between them. The CDR3 covers 14 residues. Germline CDR1 is SGHRS and CDR2 is YFSETQ. CDR3 nucleotide sequence: TGCGCCAGCAGCGGGGGCGACAGCTACAATGAGCAGTTCTTC. Translation: CASSGGDSYNEQFF.

CDR3 protein: CASSFYSNQPQHF. The CDR3 bases are TGTGCCAGCAGTTTTTACAGCAATCAGCCCCAGCATTTT. The chain combines TRBV27 with TRBJ1-5; unclear D gene. Germline V lookup: CDR1 MNHEY, CDR2 SMNVEV (reference sequence). The ends were cut back, 3 bases at V and 1 base at J, with 4 bases in the middle. This CDR3 has 13 residues.

The chain has TRBV11-2 and TRBJ1-2, with D hard to call. Trimming stripped 4 bases from V and 7 bases from J, with 10 bases between. Germline CDR1 is SGHAT and CDR2 is FQNNGV. There are 12 residues in the CDR3. The DNA of the CDR3 is TGTGCCAGCAGCTACCTCACTAGTGGCTACACCTTC. Translation gives CASSYLTSGYTF.

V is TRBV7-6 and J is TRBJ1-6; a weak D match, TRBD1 (5 bases). The CDR3 extends over 17 amino acids. The germline gives CDR1 SGHVS, CDR2 FNYEAQ. V lost 2 bases and J 5 bases, leaving 16 bases between the germline ends. CDR3 bases: TGTGCCAGCAGCTTAAGGGGCTCGGGGGTAAATAATTCACCCCTCCACTTT. It is translated as CASSLRGSGVNNSPLHF.

The chain carries TRBV27 and TRBJ2-1, with TRBD2 matching 12 bases. This CDR3 comprises 18 residues. Germline V gene data show CDR1 as MNHEY and CDR2 as SMNVEV (reference sequence). V dropped 3 bases and J dropped 0; count of bases not matched to a gene: 6. The CDR3 region is CASSFSSGGASSYNEQFF. The CDR3 DNA sequence: TGTGCCAGCAGTTTTTCTAGCGGGGGGGCAAGCTCCTACAATGAGCAGTTCTTC.

The table lists this clone with a few counts. The chain uses TRBV29-1 and TRBJ1-1; D possibly corresponds to TRBD1 (6 bases). Trimming took 4 bases from V and 0 from J, leaving 9 bases between them. The length of the CDR3 is 13 residues. Germline loops: CDR1 SQVTM, CDR2 ANQGSEA. The CDR3 DNA is TGCAGCGTTGCTAGGGACATGAACACTGAAGCTTTCTTT. Encoded protein: CSVARDMNTEAFF.

The chain recombines TRBV5-6 with TRBJ2-5, with a possible D match to TRBD1 (5 bases). This CDR3 comprises 14 residues. In germline, CDR1 is SGHDT, CDR2 YYEEEE. V lost 2 bases, J lost 2 bases, and 10 bases lay in between. The CDR3 reads CASSLFRAQETQYF. The CDR3 DNA sequence: TGTGCCAGCAGCTTATTCAGGGCGCAAGAGACCCAGTACTTC.

The V call is TRBV28, the J call TRBJ1-3; D might be TRBD1 (5 bases). There are 16 residues in the CDR3. The germline V gene encodes CDR1 MDHEN and CDR2 SYDVKM. Trimming took 3 bases from V and 5 from J, leaving 17 bases between them. The CDR3 here is CASSFPARDLRNTIYF. CDR3 DNA sequence: TGTGCCAGCAGTTTCCCAGCCAGGGACCTTAGAAACACCATATATTTT.